The 9 T cell receptor beta chains below come from one sample, sequenced in a study of blood T cells in healthy people across ages. Alongside a J-beta primer mix, a sample-barcoded 5' primer served in a second PCR lasting roughly 6 to 11 cycles. One entry per CDR3 protein, called by TCRdb with MiXCR from the 5' RACE reads. The table includes some 1.6 million distinct CDR3 sequences, 30% to 40% detected once. Sequencing was carried out using blood. These TCRs come from a woman aged 25 to 39 in good health.

This clonotype was observed once. This is likely a read error, given that the CDR3 carries no conserved phenylalanine or tryptophan at its end. V usage is TRBV28 and J usage is TRBJ1-2; D call uncertain. Deletions cut 7 bases from V and 3 bases from J, with 12 bases between. The germline V gene encodes CDR1 MDHEN and CDR2 SYDVKM. The CDR3 sequence is 13 residues long. The CDR3 reads CASNSVEDYGYTV. CDR3 nucleotide sequence: TGTGCCAGCAATTCCGTTGAGGACTATGGCTACACCGTC.

This rearrangement joins TRBV6-4 to TRBJ1-5, with 9 bases that match TRBD1. This CDR3 is 20 amino acids long. CDR1 is MRHNA, CDR2 SNTAGT, per germline. Trimming removed 6 bases from V and 4 bases from J; junction bases left unmatched: 22. The CDR3 loop is CASRSNSLQGARIKNQPQHF. Written as DNA, the CDR3 is TGTGCCAGCAGATCGAACTCGTTACAGGGGGCGCGGATCAAGAATCAGCCCCAGCATTTT.

For this clonotype: This clone may be a read error of a much larger clone one base away. The gene calls are TRBV7-2 and TRBJ2-5, with 8 bases lining up with TRBD2. Per germline, CDR1 SGHTA and CDR2 FQGNSA. The CDR3 runs 15 residues. CDR3 bases: TGTGCCTGCAGCTTAGGGCGGGGGGCGCATGAGACCCAGTACTTC. It yields the protein CACSLGRGAHETQYF.

To note about this clonotype: The CDR3 ends on some other residue instead of the conserved phenylalanine or tryptophan, so this is likely a read error. The rearrangement links TRBV20-1 to TRBJ2-5; 10 nucleotides line up with TRBD2. CDR3 length: 17 amino acids. CDR1 and CDR2 from the germline V gene are DFQATT and SNEGSKA (reference sequence). The V and J ends lost 3 bases and 5 bases, in that order; junction bases with no gene match: 15. The CDR3 protein is CSASIQLGLAVGETQYC. CDR3 in DNA: TGCAGTGCTAGTATACAACTCGGACTAGCGGTAGGGGAGACCCAGTACTGC.

The chain employs TRBV21-1 and TRBJ2-7; TRBD1, the D gene given by the table, was not confirmed from the DNA. TRBV21-1 is assigned pseudogene status. There are 16 residues in the CDR3. The CDR3: CASSKPGQVGSYEQYF. In nucleotides, the CDR3 is TGTGCCAGCAGCAAGCCGGGACAGGTTGGATCCTACGAGCAGTACTTC.

This clonotype was seen a handful of times. The chain employs TRBV7-3 and TRBJ2-3; D unresolved. The germline gives CDR1 SGHTA, CDR2 FQGTGA. This CDR3 contains 12 residues. V was shortened by 5 bases and J by 8 bases, with 11 bases between the two germline ends. The CDR3 nucleotides read TGTGCCAGCAGCCTCCCCCGTGGTACGCAGTATTTT. Amino acid sequence: CASSLPRGTQYF.

This chain's CDR3 is CASSSAGGPWYEQYF. The DNA for the CDR3 is TGTGCCAGCAGCTCTGCGGGAGGGCCATGGTACGAGCAGTACTTC. V gene TRBV5-6 combines with J gene TRBJ2-7, with 9 bases that match TRBD2. After removal of 3 bases from V and 4 bases from J, the junction contained 8 bases not matched to a gene. The CDR3 has 15 residues. Germline CDR1 is SGHDT and CDR2 is YYEEEE.

V and J are TRBV15 and TRBJ2-7; the D is unclear. The V end was cut by 0 bases, the J end by 1 base, with 10 bases between. Germline V gene lookup returns CDR1 LNHNV and CDR2 YYDKDF (reference sequence). The CDR3 spans 15 residues. CDR3 coding DNA: TGTGCCACCAGCAGAGATCGTCCGGGTTCCTACGAGCAGTACTTC. Protein sequence: CATSRDRPGSYEQYF.

This clonotype came up a few times. This sequence joins TRBV20-1 and TRBJ1-2, with 11 bases fitting TRBD1. The CDR3 contains 13 residues. Per germline, CDR1 DFQATT and CDR2 SNEGSKA (reference sequence). Trimming took 6 bases from V and 5 from J; bases not matched to a gene: 5. The CDR3 reads CSAAGQGGYGYTF. The CDR3 DNA reads as TGCAGTGCAGCGGGACAGGGGGGTTATGGCTACACCTTC.